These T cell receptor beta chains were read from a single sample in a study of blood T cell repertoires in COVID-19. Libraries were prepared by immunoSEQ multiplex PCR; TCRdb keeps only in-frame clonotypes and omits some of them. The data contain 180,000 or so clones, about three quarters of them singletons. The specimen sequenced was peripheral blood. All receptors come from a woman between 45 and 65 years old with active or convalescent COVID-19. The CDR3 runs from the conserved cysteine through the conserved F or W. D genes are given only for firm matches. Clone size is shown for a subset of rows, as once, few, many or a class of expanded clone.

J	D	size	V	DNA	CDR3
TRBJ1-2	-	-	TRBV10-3	TGTGCCATCAGTGAGGTTATCAACTATGGCTACACCTTC	CAISEVINYGYTF
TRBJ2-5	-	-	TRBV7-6	TGTGCCAGCAGCTTAAGCGCCCAAGAGACCCAGTACTTC	CASSLSAQETQYF
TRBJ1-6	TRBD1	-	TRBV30	TGTGCCCATGGGCAGGGGGATTCACCCCTCCACTTT	CAHGQGDSPLHF
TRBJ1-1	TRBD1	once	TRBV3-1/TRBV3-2	TGTGCCAGCAGCCGGAGTTCAGGGGGGATAACTGAAGCTTTCTTT	CASSRSSGGITEAFF
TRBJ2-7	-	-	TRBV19	TGTGCCAGTAGTATAGGGACAGATACCTACGAGCAGTACTTC	CASSIGTDTYEQYF
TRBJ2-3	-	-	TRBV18	TGTGCCAGCTCGGACGAACGGGGAACGGGAACAGATACGCAGTATTTT	CASSDERGTGTDTQYF
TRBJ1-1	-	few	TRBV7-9	TGTGCCAGCAGCCCTAGACAGGACACTGAAGCTTTCTTT	CASSPRQDTEAFF
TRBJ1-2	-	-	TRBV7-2	TGTGCCAGCAGCCCCACAGGGACCTATGGCTACACCTTC	CASSPTGTYGYTF
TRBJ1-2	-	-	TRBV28	TGTGCCAGCAGTTTAAGGGTGGGGCAGGAAGATGGCTACACCTTC	CASSLRVGQEDGYTF
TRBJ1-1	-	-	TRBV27	TGTGCCAGCGGGGGGATCACTGAAGCTTTCTTT	CASGGITEAFF
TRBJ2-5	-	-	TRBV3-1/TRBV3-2	TGTGCCAGCAGCCATCAGGGGAGACTCCAAGAGACCCAGTACTTC	CASSHQGRLQETQYF
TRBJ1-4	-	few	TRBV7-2	TGTGCCAGCAGCCCGCGGGGGGCAAATAATGAAAAACTGTTTTTT	CASSPRGANNEKLFF
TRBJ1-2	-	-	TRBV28	TGTGCCAGCAGTTTATTTGGGACGGGGGCTAACTATGGCTACACCTTC	CASSLFGTGANYGYTF